The 10 T cell receptor beta chains listed next were all sequenced from one sample in a study of persistence of HIV-infected CD4 T cells. No antigen is known for these receptors. Overlapping HIV-1 Gag 15-mer peptides at 0.85 to 1 ug per peptide per mL were used. Sorted nonresponding memory CD4+ T cells were CD40L-negative, CD69-negative, CD45RO-high. Sequencing used immunoSEQ version 4 in survey mode. Sequencing used immunoSEQ multiplex PCR; TCRdb keeps in-frame clones, though not all of them. The top ten hold around 14% of the sample, which has tens of thousands of clones, 75% to 85% seen once. The source was CD4+ T cells sorted from PBMCs after approximately 19-hour stimulation, collected from a patient who received antiretroviral therapy. Receptors were obtained from an adult man with HIV who was CMV-seropositive.

V and J are TRBV4-3 and TRBJ1-4; D unresolved. The CDR3 has 17 residues. Deletions cut 0 bases from V and 4 bases from J, with 15 bases between. Germline values: CDR1 LGHNA, CDR2 YSLEER. The chain's CDR3 is CASSQESRRHGNEKLFF. CDR3 coding DNA: TGCGCCAGCAGCCAAGAAAGTCGGCGACATGGTAATGAAAAACTGTTTTTT.

The chain employs TRBV28 and TRBJ2-7, with TRBD1 identical over 8 bases. The CDR3 sequence is 14 residues long. Germline values: CDR1 MDHEN, CDR2 SYDVKM. Trimming removed 4 bases from V and 6 bases from J; junction bases left unmatched: 8. The CDR3 DNA follows: TGTGCCAGCAGTTCCGGACAGGGACGCGTCGAGCAGTACTTC. This encodes CASSSGQGRVEQYF.

J is TRBJ1-4 and V is TRBV19; 8 positions match TRBD1. Germline lookup yields CDR1 LNHDA and CDR2 SQIVND (reference sequence). V shed 5 bases and J 8 bases; nucleotides not matched to a gene: 10. CDR3 size: 15 residues. This CDR3 is CASSEYGQGQEKLFF. The CDR3, as DNA: TGTGCCAGTAGTGAATACGGACAGGGCCAAGAAAAACTGTTTTTT.

The chain recombines TRBV5-1 with TRBJ2-1; the match to TRBD2 covers 13 bases. Trimming cost V 4 bases and J 5 bases; bases outside gene matches: 3. Per the germline V gene, CDR1 is SGHRS and CDR2 is YFSETQ. The CDR3 has 15 residues. CDR3 protein: CASSPGLAGNNEQFF. For the CDR3, the DNA is TGCGCCAGCAGCCCGGGACTAGCGGGAAACAATGAGCAGTTCTTC.

The chain links TRBV7-3 to TRBJ2-2; D may be TRBD2 (5 bases). The germline V and J ends were trimmed by 3 bases and 4 bases, with 9 bases remaining between them. CDR1 and CDR2 (germline): SGHTA, FQGTGA. The CDR3 runs to 14 residues. This CDR3 is CASSLAGPTGELFF. The CDR3 region has the DNA TGTGCCAGCAGCTTGGCGGGCCCCACCGGGGAGCTGTTTTTT.

The chain has TRBV18 and TRBJ1-1; D is ambiguous. The V end lost 0 bases, the J end lost 1 base, and 15 bases lay between the germline ends. The CDR3 runs 17 residues. In germline, CDR1 is KGHSH, CDR2 LQKENI. The DNA of the CDR3 is TGTGCCAGCTCACCACCGGCAGCGGGTAGGACGAACACTGAAGCTTTCTTT. This encodes CASSPPAAGRTNTEAFF.

The V call is TRBV9, the J call TRBJ2-5; TRBD2 agrees at 10 bases. V trimming: 4 bases; J trimming: 5 bases; junction bases outside the gene matches: 11. The CDR3 loop spans 16 amino acids. Germline CDR1 and CDR2: SGDLS and YYNGEE. The CDR3 DNA sequence: TGTGCCAGCAGCCCAGCAGGGCTAGCGGGAGTGGAGACCCAGTACTTC. Translating gives CASSPAGLAGVETQYF.

The chain uses TRBV15 and TRBJ1-5; a possible D gene is TRBD1 (6 bases). The CDR3 is 17 amino acids. Germline lookup yields CDR1 LNHNV and CDR2 YYDKDF (reference sequence). V was trimmed by 0 bases and J by 3 bases, leaving 15 bases between them. The CDR3 region is CATSRDRQAVVNQPQHF. DNA for the CDR3: TGTGCCACCAGCAGAGATCGACAGGCGGTAGTCAATCAGCCCCAGCATTTT.

V is TRBV20-1 and J is TRBJ2-7, with TRBD2 identical over 10 bases. With 3 bases clipped from V and 6 bases from J, the junction kept 8 bases outside the gene matches. This CDR3 contains 14 residues. Germline V lookup: CDR1 DFQATT, CDR2 SNEGSKA (reference sequence). CDR3 DNA: TGCAGTGCTAGTTGGCCTAGCGGGAGTTCCGAGCAGTACTTC. Its protein is CSASWPSGSSEQYF.

This chain uses TRBV7-2 with TRBJ2-3, with 12 bases that match TRBD2. Trimming took 4 bases from V and 7 from J; bases not matched to a gene: 6. Looked up from germline, CDR1 is SGHTA and CDR2 is FQGNSA. The CDR3 sequence is 15 residues long. CDR3 in DNA: TGTGCCAGCAGCTCACTAGCGGGGGGAGGGAATACGCAGTATTTT. This codes for CASSSLAGGGNTQYF. Drawing the rest from reference TRBV7-2 and TRBJ2-3, the complete variable domain is GAGVSQSPSNKVTEKGKDVELRCDPISGHTALYWYRQSLGQGLEFLIYFQGNSAPDKSGLPSDRFSAERTGGSVSTLTIQRTQQEDSAVYLCASSSLAGGGNTQYFGPGTRLTVL.